The source of this T cell receptor (beta chain) is a study of shared clonotypes between healthy human individuals. As defined, naive CD8 cells were CD45RO-negative and positively selected for CCR7, with terminally differentiated effector memory CD45RA+ cells excluded. The input for sorted-subset replicate PCRs was 200 ng DNA, about 30,000 T cell genomes. Libraries were prepared by immunoSEQ multiplex PCR; TCRdb keeps only in-frame clonotypes and omits some of them. The table has about 580,000 clones, 95% to 98% seen once; the top ten hold 0.3%. The sequence derives from a man aged 30-40 years in good health. The sequenced sample was naive CD8+ T cells sorted from blood.

The CDR3 spells CASSYYSRAGFQETQYF. The DNA of the CDR3 is TGTGCCAGCAGCTATTACTCCCGAGCGGGATTCCAAGAGACCCAGTACTTC. The chain joins TRBV13 to TRBJ2-5, with 7 bases identical to TRBD2. V shed 4 bases and J 1 base; nucleotides not matched to a gene: 12. The CDR3 has 17 residues. CDR1 is PRHDT and CDR2 is FYEKMQ in the germline V gene (reference sequence).